These 15 T cell receptor beta chains originate from one sample sequenced in a study of T-cell reconstitution after alpha-beta-depleted transplantation in children. The TCRbeta library incorporated unique molecular identifiers. MiXCR, run by TCRdb on the PCR reads, gives a single entry per CDR3 protein. In the table there are more than 400,000 distinct CDR3 sequences, about an eighth of which are singletons. The input for sequencing was PBMCs, mostly from graft donor cells, taken 180 days after TCRalphabeta/CD19-depleted stem cell transplant. The source is a female patient aged 2-9 years who had a stem cell transplant for aplastic anemia, so the T cells may come from the graft donor.

This clonotype has just a few counts. The chain employs TRBV20-1 and TRBJ2-3; TRBD2 agrees at 7 bases. This CDR3 region has 15 residues. The ends lost 6 bases at V and 8 bases at J; junction bases unmatched: 17. Germline V lookup: CDR1 DFQATT, CDR2 SNEGSKA (reference sequence). As DNA, the CDR3 is TGCAGTGCCCGAGGACTAGTAGTGGACCGGGGTACGCAGTATTTT. It translates to CSARGLVVDRGTQYF.

The genes are TRBV27 and TRBJ2-5; the D is unclear. The CDR3 consists of 14 residues. The V end lost 6 bases, the J end lost 5 bases, and 16 bases lay between the germline ends. Per the germline V gene, CDR1 is MNHEY and CDR2 is SMNVEV (reference sequence). The CDR3 spells CASSPLWLGETQYF. Written as DNA, the CDR3 is TGTGCCAGCAGCCCCTTGTGGCTCGGGGAGACCCAGTACTTC.

This clonotype has more than one count but fewer than ten. The genes are TRBV6-5 and TRBJ2-7; 10 nucleotides agree with TRBD1. Germline V gene sequence: CDR1 MNHEY, CDR2 SVGAGI. The CDR3 totals 12 residues. V was clipped by 10 bases and J by 5 bases; unmatched bases: 5. CDR3 residues: CATGTGVHEQYF. CDR3 sequence (DNA): TGTGCCACCGGGACAGGGGTACACGAGCAGTACTTC.

This clonotype appeared a few times. J is TRBJ2-5 and V is TRBV3-1; D call uncertain. Trimming took off 0 bases at V and 6 bases at J, with 5 bases between the two ends. The CDR3 runs to 12 residues. The germline CDR1 and CDR2 sequences are LGHDT and YNNKEL (reference sequence). The CDR3 sequence: CASSQDLKTQYF. DNA for the CDR3: TGTGCCAGCAGCCAAGATTTGAAGACCCAGTACTTC.

This clonotype was observed a few times. The chain has TRBV24-1 and TRBJ1-1, with 9 positions matching TRBD1. CDR3 size: 13 residues. V lost 10 bases and J lost 1; bases outside the gene matches: 3. The germline gives CDR1 KGHDR, CDR2 SFDVKD. The CDR3 region has the DNA TGTGCCACAGGACAGGGGCCGAACACTGAAGCTTTCTTT. As protein: CATGQGPNTEAFF.

This clonotype showed up just a few times. The chain carries TRBV5-1 and TRBJ1-2; TRBD1 is a possible D gene (6 bases). In germline, CDR1 is SGHRS, CDR2 YFSETQ. This CDR3 comprises 13 residues. V lost 1 base to trimming and J lost 4 bases, with 8 bases between them. CDR3 in DNA: TGCGCCAGCAGCTTGAAGGGGGGCTATGGCTACACCTTC. Residues: CASSLKGGYGYTF.

In this sample, this clonotype turned up a few times. DNA for the CDR3: TGCAGCGTTGATGCGGGAGGTTGGGAGCAGTTCTTC. This translates into CSVDAGGWEQFF. V and J are TRBV29-1 and TRBJ2-1, with 8 bases fitting TRBD2. CDR1 is SQVTM, CDR2 ANQGSEA, per germline. V lost 3 bases, J lost 10 bases, and 5 bases stayed unmatched. This CDR3 is 12 amino acids long.

This clonotype was seen only a few times. The chain combines TRBV4-3 with TRBJ1-1; D gene unclear. Germline V gene data show CDR1 as LGHNA and CDR2 as YSLEER. This CDR3 region has 15 residues. The germline V and J ends were trimmed by 5 bases and 3 bases, with 16 bases remaining between them. CDR3 residues: CASSSTPRVDTEAFF. The CDR3 nucleotides read TGCGCCAGCAGCTCCACCCCCCGGGTGGACACTGAAGCTTTCTTT.

This sequence joins TRBV3-1 and TRBJ2-2; the D gene is possibly TRBD1 (5 bases). The CDR3 covers 16 residues. The V gene lost 0 bases and the J gene lost 1 base, with 9 bases spanning the gap. Germline V CDR1 and CDR2: LGHDT, YNNKEL (reference sequence). CDR3 coding DNA: TGTGCCAGCAGCCAAGATCTCAGGGTGAACACCGGGGAGCTGTTTTTT. Protein product: CASSQDLRVNTGELFF.

The rearrangement uses TRBV11-2 and TRBJ2-7, with 8 bases that match TRBD2. The germline gives CDR1 SGHAT, CDR2 FQNNGV. The V and J ends lost 2 bases and 2 bases, in that order; junction bases with no gene match: 14. This CDR3 has 18 residues. CDR3 region: CASSLRSGQRERAYEQYF. The CDR3, as DNA: TGTGCCAGCAGCTTACGGTCTGGTCAGCGGGAGAGAGCCTACGAGCAGTACTTC.

In this sample, this clonotype turned up a few times. This chain uses TRBV28 with TRBJ2-7; perhaps TRBD2 as D (7 bases). In germline, CDR1 is MDHEN, CDR2 SYDVKM. V was pared by 5 bases and J by 5 bases, with 19 bases between. The CDR3 spans 15 residues. CDR3: CASSPLGGPGDEQYF. The CDR3, as DNA: TGTGCCAGCAGTCCCCTCGGGGGGCCGGGCGACGAGCAGTACTTC. The full variable domain, rest sourced from reference TRBV28 and TRBJ2-7, is DVKVTQSSRYLVKRTGEKVFLECVQDMDHENMFWYRQDPGLGLRLIYFSYDVKMKEKGDIPEGYSVSREKKERFSLILESASTNQTSMYLCASSPLGGPGDEQYFGPGTRLTVT.

This clonotype was observed a handful of times. CDR3: CASSKAGGNTEAFF. The CDR3 DNA follows: TGTGCCAGCAGCAAAGCAGGGGGCAACACTGAAGCTTTCTTT. The rearrangement links TRBV21-1 to TRBJ1-1; TRBD1, the table's D call, was not compared with the DNA. TRBV21-1 has pseudogene status. The CDR3 is 14 residues long.

A few counts support this clonotype. This rearrangement joins TRBV10-3 to TRBJ2-4; possible D gene TRBD1, 6 bases. This CDR3 comprises 16 residues. Per the germline V gene, CDR1 is ENHRY and CDR2 is SYGVKD. Trimming left V 2 bases short and J 0 bases short, with 11 bases between. Written as DNA, the CDR3 is TGTGCCATCAGTGAGCGACAGGATTTAGCCAAAAACATTCAGTACTTC. Translated: CAISERQDLAKNIQYF.

The table lists this clonotype with many counts. The chain is built from TRBV12-3 or TRBV12-4 and TRBJ2-1; D might be TRBD2 (6 bases). The V end lost 3 bases, the J end lost 4 bases, and 13 bases lay between the germline ends. This CDR3 has 15 residues. In DNA form, the CDR3 reads TGTGCCAGCAGTTTCAACCTAGCGAGGTACAATGAGCAGTTCTTC. Translated: CASSFNLARYNEQFF.

A few counts support this clonotype. The chain has TRBV7-8 and TRBJ1-1; 8 bases match TRBD1. CDR3 length: 16 amino acids. CDR1 and CDR2 (germline): SGHVS, FQNEAQ. The J segment lost 6 bases and the V segment lost 0 bases, leaving 9 bases of the junction unmatched. The CDR3 sequence is CASSLAAAGGISEAFF. The CDR3 nucleotides read TGTGCCAGCAGCTTAGCTGCGGCAGGGGGCATCTCTGAAGCTTTCTTT.